What follows is one TCR beta chain and its context. The target antigen is unknown. Exclusion followed for patients with uncontrolled infection, other autoimmune disease, pregnancy or lactation. This specimen comes from a study of T cells in Graves' hyperthyroidism and ophthalmopathy. Study-wide context: Blood was drawn when the patient was first diagnosed and still untreated.

This CDR3 is 14 amino acids long. Germline V gene lookup returns CDR1 SNHLY and CDR2 FYNNEI. V gave up 8 bases and J gave up 7 bases, with 17 bases separating them. The source material, RNA transcripts, was used to amplify TCR beta CDR3 regions. First-round RT-PCR with HTBI primers amplified the TCR CDR3 region. TCRdb re-analysed the multiplex PCR reads in MiXCR, keeping a single row per CDR3 protein. Of approximately 380,000 distinct CDR3 sequences listed, 15% to 20% are singletons. Study-wide points: A model of 13 V-J pairs discriminated ophthalmopathy from stable hyperthyroidism.

What was sequenced was blood. The chain has TRBV2 and TRBJ1-4; possibly TRBD1 for D (6 bases). This clonotype was obtained from a man in his late teens or twenties with Graves' ophthalmopathy. The CDR3 coding sequence is TGTGCCAGCGTCGGGGGGCTTAGGGGTGAAAAACTGTTTTTT. It yields the protein CASVGGLRGEKLFF.